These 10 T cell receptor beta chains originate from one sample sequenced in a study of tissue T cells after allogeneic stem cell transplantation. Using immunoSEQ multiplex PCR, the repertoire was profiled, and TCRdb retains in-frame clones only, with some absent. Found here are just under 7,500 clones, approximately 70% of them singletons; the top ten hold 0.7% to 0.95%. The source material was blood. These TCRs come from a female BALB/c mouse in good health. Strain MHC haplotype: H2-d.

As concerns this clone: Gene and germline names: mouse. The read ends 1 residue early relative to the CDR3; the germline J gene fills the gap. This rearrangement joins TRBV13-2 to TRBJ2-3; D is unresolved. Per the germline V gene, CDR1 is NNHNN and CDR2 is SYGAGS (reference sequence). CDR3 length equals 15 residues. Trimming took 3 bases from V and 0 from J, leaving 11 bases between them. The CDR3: CASGADKPSAETLYF. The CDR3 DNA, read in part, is TGTGCCAGCGGTGCCGACAAACCTAGTGCAGAAACGCTGTAT.

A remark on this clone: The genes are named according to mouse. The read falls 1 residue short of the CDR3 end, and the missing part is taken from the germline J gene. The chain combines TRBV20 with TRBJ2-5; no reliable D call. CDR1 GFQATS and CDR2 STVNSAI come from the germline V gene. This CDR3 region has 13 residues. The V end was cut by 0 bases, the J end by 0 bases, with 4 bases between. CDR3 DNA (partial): TGTGGTGCTAGGGATCATAACCAAGACACCCAGTAC. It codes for CGARDHNQDTQY. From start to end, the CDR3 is CGARDHNQDTQYF.

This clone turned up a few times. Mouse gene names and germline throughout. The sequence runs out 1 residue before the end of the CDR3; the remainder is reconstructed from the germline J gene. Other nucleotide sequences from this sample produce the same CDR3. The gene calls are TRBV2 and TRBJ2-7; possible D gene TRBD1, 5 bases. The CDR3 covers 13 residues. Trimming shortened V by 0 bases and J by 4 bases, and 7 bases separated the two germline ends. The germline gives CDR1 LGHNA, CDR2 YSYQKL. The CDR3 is CASSQDEGYEQYF. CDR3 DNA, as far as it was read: TGTGCCAGCAGCCAAGATGAGGGGTATGAACAGTAC.

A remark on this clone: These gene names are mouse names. This chain's CDR3 is CGARGGADTQYF. CDR3 bases read: TGTGGTGCTAGGGGGGGCGCAGACACCCAGTAC. The V gene is TRBV20, the J gene TRBJ2-5; either TRBD1 or TRBD2 may supply D (5 bases each). The read ends 1 residue early relative to the CDR3; the germline J gene fills the gap. CDR1 is GFQATS and CDR2 is STVNSAI in the germline V gene. This CDR3 is built from 12 residues. V was pared by 1 base and J by 5 bases, with 7 bases between.

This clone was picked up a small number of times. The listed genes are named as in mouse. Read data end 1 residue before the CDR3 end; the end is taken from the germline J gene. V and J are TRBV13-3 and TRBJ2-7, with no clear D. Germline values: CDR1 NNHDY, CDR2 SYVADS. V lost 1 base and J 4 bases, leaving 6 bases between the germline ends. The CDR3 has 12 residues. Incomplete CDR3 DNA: TGTGCCAGCAGTGATCGCACATATGAACAGTAC. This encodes CASSDRTYEQY. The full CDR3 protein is CASSDRTYEQYF.

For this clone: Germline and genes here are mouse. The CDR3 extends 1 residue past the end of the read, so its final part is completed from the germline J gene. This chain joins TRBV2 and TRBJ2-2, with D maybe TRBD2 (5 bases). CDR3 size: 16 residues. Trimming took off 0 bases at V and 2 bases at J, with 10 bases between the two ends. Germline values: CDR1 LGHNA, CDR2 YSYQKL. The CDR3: CASSQDLAGNTGQLYF. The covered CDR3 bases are TGTGCCAGCAGCCAAGATTTGGCTGGGAACACCGGGCAGCTCTAC.

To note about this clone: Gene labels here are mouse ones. The CDR3 loop reads CAWSLVGGEQDTQYF. The sequenced part of the CDR3 DNA is TGTGCCTGGAGTCTAGTCGGGGGGGAGCAAGACACCCAGTAC. The chain is built from TRBV31 and TRBJ2-5, with 7 nucleotides matching TRBD2. The read terminates 1 residue before the CDR3 end, so the remaining end is supplied by the germline J gene. Germline V lookup: CDR1 GKSSPN, CDR2 SITVG. The CDR3 loop spans 15 amino acids. The junction had 6 bases not matched to a gene; V was cut back by 0 bases and J by 3 bases. Using reference TRBV31 and TRBJ2-5 for the parts outside the CDR3, the full variable domain is AQTIHQWPVAEIKAVGSPLSLGCTIKGKSSPNLYWYWQATGGTLQQLFYSITVGQVESVVQLNLSASRPKDDQFILSTEKLLLSHSGFYLCAWSLVGGEQDTQYFGPGTRLLVL.

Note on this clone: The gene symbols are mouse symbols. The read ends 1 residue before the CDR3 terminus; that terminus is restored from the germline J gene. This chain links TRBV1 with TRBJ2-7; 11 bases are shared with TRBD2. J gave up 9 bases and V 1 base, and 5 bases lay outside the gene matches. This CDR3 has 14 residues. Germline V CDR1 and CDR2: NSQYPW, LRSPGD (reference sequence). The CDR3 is CTCSAAGTGGGQYF. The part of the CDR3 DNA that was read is TGCACCTGCAGTGCAGCCGGGACTGGGGGCGGACAGTAC.

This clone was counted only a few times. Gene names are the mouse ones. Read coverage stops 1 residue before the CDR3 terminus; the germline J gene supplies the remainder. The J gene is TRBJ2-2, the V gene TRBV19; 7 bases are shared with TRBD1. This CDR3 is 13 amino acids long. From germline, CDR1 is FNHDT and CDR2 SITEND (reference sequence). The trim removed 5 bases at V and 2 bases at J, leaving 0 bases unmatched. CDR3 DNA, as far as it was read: TGTGCCAGCAGGGACAGGAACACCGGGCAGCTCTAC. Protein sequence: CASRDRNTGQLY. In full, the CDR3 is CASRDRNTGQLYF.

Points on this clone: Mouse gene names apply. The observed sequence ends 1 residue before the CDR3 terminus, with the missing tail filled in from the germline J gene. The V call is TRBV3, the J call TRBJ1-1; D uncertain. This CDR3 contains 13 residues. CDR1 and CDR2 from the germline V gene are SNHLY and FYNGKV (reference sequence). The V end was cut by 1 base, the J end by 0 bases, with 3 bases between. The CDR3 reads CASSLDANTEVFF. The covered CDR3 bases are TGTGCCAGCAGCTTAGATGCAAACACAGAAGTCTTC.